The clone carrying this TCR beta chain was recorded a few times. Antigen: not known. Extraction yielded at least 5 micrograms of total RNA per sample. This record comes from a study of blood T cells in healthy people across ages. Overall study findings and caveats: From one million sequenced T cells, diversity estimates were lower bounds.

With a J-beta primer mix and a sample-barcoded 5' primer, a second PCR ran about 6 to 11 cycles. Every single cDNA molecule received a tag from a template-switch adaptor with 12 random nucleotides. TCRdb reprocessed the 5' RACE reads via MiXCR and lists one record per CDR3 protein. The sample holds 1,300,000 or so distinct CDR3 sequences, around 59% seen once. CDR1 DFQATT and CDR2 SNEGSKA come from the germline V gene (reference sequence). V was pared by 4 bases and J by 2 bases, with 16 bases between. The CDR3 contains 15 residues. This TCR came from a man between 18 and 35 years old in good health. The rearrangement links TRBV20-1 to TRBJ2-3; D unresolved. The sequencing input was blood. CDR3 in amino acids: CSANMIGYSTDTQYF. For the CDR3, the DNA is TGCAGTGCTAATATGATCGGCTATTCCACAGATACGCAGTATTTT.